This T cell receptor beta chain appears in the sequencing data of a study of early stage breast cancer tumors. Whole-study context: The ER+/PR+/HER2- tumors included 7 to 9 ductal and a few lobular carcinomas. Regarding the study as a whole: Compared with adjacent normal breast, tumors showed about 2.5-fold denser, more clonal T cells.

This clone occurred a few times. Its cognate antigen is unknown. Sequencing used immunoSEQ multiplex PCR; TCRdb keeps in-frame clones, though not all of them. The sample consists of tens of thousands of clones, over 70% of them appearing once. The V end lost 6 bases, the J end lost 4 bases, and 12 bases lay between the germline ends. Per germline, CDR1 MNHEY and CDR2 SVGAGI. The CDR3 totals 13 residues. The chain is built from TRBV6-5 and TRBJ1-1; maybe TRBD1 (6 bases). The TCR originated in a person in their 40s with breast cancer. The sequenced material came from blood. CDR3: CASRQGWGTEAFF. The CDR3 nucleotides read TGTGCCAGCAGACAGGGATGGGGCACTGAAGCTTTCTTT.